The present T cell receptor beta chain was sequenced within a study of T cell clonality in common variable immunodeficiency. Measured with immunoSEQ multiplex PCR; TCRdb has only the in-frame clones, and not every one. The sample yields approximately 50,000 clones, without any singletons. Regarding this clone: The read falls 3 residues short of the CDR3 end, and the missing part is taken from the germline J gene.

This CDR3 comprises 11 residues. Germline CDR1 SNHLY, CDR2 FYNNEI. The clonotype was recovered from a person aged 18-70 years in good health. V and J are TRBV2 and TRBJ1-2, with no clear D. The sequencing sample was made of peripheral blood mononuclear cells. This CDR3 reads CASSELWGYTF. The sequenced CDR3 bases are TGTGCCAGCAGCGAACTATGGGGC.